This T cell receptor (beta chain) was found in a study of T cell repertoires in cytomegalovirus infection. Trimming took 0 bases from V and 7 from J; bases not matched to a gene: 8. The CDR3 has 16 amino acids. The germline gives CDR1 SNHLY, CDR2 FYNNEI. As for this clonotype: Its specificity is not known.

In TCRdb, the reads were re-called with MiXCR into one record per CDR3 protein. The sample carries approximately 730,000 distinct CDR3 sequences, 25% to 35% recorded once. This sample comprised cultured CD8+ T cells from PBMCs, obtained from culture after CMV antigen stimulation. This clonotype originated in a human donor in good health (CMV status not recorded). Some clones in this sample may be carry-over from other donors' samples. The chain couples TRBV2 to TRBJ2-1; 8 nucleotides line up with TRBD1. The CDR3 sequence: CASSEASAGGLNEQFF. The CDR3 nucleotides are TGTGCCAGCAGTGAAGCATCGGCAGGGGGCCTGAATGAGCAGTTCTTC.